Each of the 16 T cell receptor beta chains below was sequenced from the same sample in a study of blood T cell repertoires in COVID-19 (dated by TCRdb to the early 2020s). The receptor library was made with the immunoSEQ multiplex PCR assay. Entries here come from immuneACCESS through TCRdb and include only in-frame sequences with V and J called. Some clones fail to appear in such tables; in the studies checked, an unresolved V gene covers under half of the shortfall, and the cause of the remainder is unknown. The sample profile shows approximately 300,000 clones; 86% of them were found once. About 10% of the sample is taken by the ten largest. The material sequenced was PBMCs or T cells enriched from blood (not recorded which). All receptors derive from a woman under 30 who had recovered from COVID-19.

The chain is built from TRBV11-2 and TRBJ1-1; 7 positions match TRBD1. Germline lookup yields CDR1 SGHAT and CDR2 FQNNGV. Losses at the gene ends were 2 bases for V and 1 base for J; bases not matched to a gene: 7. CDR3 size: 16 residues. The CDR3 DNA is TGTGCCAGCAGCTTATATAGGGGGACAGAGAACACTGAAGCTTTCTTT. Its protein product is CASSLYRGTENTEAFF.

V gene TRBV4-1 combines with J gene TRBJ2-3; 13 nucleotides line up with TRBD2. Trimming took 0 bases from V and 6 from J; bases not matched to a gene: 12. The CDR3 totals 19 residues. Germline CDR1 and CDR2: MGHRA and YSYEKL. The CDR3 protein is CASSQDRTSGSPVSDTQYF. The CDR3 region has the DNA TGCGCCAGCAGCCAAGATCGGACTAGCGGGAGCCCAGTTTCCGATACGCAGTATTTT.

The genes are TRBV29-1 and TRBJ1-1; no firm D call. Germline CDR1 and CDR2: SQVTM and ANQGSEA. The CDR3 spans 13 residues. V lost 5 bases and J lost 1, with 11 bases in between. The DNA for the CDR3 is TGCAGCGTTCCGGGGAGGTGGAACACTGAAGCTTTCTTT. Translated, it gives CSVPGRWNTEAFF. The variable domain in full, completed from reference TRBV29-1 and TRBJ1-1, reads SAVISQKPSRDICQRGTSLTIQCQVDSQVTMMFWYRQQPGQSLTLIATANQGSEATYESGFVIDKFPISRPNLTFSTLTVSNMSPEDSSIYLCSVPGRWNTEAFFGQGTRLTVV.

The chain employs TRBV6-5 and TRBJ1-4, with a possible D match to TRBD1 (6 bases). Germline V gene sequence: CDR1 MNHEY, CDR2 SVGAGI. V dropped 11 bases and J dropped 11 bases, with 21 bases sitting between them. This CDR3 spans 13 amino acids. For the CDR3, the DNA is TGTGCCGTACTGGACCAACCAACAGGGAAACTGTTTTTT. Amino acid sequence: CAVLDQPTGKLFF.

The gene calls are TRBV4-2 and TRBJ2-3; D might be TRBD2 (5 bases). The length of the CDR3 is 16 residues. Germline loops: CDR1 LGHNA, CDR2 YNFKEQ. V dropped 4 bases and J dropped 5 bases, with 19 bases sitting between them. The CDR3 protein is CASSRQRGMGVDTQYF. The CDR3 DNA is TGTGCCAGCAGCCGCCAACGAGGCATGGGAGTAGATACGCAGTATTTT.

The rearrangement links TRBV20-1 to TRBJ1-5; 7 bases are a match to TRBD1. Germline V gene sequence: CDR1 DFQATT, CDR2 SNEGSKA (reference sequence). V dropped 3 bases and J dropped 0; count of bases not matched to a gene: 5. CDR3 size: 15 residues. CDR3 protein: CSASRGTVSNQPQHF. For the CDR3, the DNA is TGCAGTGCTAGTCGGGGGACAGTTAGCAATCAGCCCCAGCATTTT.

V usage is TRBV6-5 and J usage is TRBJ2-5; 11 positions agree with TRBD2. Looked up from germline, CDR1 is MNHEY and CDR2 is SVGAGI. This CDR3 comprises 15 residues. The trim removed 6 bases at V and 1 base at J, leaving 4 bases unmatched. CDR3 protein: CASRVSGGAQETQYF. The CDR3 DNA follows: TGTGCCAGCAGGGTTAGCGGGGGGGCCCAAGAGACCCAGTACTTC.

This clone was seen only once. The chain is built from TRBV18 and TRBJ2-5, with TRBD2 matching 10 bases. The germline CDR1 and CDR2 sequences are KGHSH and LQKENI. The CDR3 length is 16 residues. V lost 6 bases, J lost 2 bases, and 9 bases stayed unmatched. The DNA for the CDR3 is TGTGCCAGCTCCTCTGGACCACTAGCGGGGCAAGAGACCCAGTACTTC. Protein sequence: CASSSGPLAGQETQYF.

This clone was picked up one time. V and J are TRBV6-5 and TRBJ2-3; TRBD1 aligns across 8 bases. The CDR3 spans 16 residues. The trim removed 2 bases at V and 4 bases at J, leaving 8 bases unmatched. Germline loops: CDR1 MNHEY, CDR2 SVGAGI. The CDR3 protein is CASSYALETGADTQYF. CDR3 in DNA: TGTGCCAGCAGTTACGCCCTTGAGACAGGGGCAGATACGCAGTATTTT.

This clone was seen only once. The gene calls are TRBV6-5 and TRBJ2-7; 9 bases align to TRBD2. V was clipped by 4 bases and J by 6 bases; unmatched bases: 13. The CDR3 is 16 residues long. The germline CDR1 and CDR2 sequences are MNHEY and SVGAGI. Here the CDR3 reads CASSSPRGRGGREQYF. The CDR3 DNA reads TGTGCCAGCAGTTCCCCCCGGGGGCGGGGGGGCCGCGAGCAGTACTTC.

The CDR3 bases are TGTGCCAGCAGCAAAGCGCGCGGCAATGAGCAGTTCTTC. The encoded protein is CASSKARGNEQFF. The chain uses TRBV21-1 and TRBJ2-1; TRBD2 is the table's D call and was not checked against the DNA. TRBV21-1 is termed a pseudogene. The length of the CDR3 is 13 residues.

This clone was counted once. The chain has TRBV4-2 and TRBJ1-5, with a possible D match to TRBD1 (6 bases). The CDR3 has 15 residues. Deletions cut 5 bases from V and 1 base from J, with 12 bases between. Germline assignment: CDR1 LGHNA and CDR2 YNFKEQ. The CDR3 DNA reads TGTGCCAGCAGCGTTGAAGGGGGAAGCAATCAGCCCCAGCATTTT. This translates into CASSVEGGSNQPQHF.

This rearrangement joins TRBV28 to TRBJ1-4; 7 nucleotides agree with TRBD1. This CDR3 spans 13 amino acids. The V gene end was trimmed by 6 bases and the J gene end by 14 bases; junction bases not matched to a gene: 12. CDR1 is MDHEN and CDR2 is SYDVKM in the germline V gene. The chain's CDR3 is CASSPGQQIFLFF. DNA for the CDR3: TGTGCCAGCAGCCCGGGACAGCAAATTTTCCTGTTTTTT.

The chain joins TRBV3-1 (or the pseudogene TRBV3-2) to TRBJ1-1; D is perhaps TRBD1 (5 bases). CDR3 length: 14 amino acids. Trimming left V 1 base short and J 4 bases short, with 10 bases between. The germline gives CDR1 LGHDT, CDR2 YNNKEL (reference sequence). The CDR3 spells CASSQVPGPTEAFF. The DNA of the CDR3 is TGTGCCAGCAGCCAAGTCCCAGGGCCCACTGAAGCTTTCTTT.

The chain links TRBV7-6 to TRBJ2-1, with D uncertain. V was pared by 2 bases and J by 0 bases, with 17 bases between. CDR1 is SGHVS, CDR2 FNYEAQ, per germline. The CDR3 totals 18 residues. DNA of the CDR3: TGTGCCAGCAGCTTAATATCGATGAGCTATAGCTCCTACAATGAGCAGTTCTTC. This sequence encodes CASSLISMSYSSYNEQFF.

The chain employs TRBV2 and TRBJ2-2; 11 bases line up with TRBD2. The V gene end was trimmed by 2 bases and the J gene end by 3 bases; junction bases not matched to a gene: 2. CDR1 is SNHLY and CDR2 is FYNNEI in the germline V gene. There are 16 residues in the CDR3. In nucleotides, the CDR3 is TGTGCCAGCAGTGAACTAGCGGGGGGATACACCGGGGAGCTGTTTTTT. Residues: CASSELAGGYTGELFF. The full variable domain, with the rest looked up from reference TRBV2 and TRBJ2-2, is EPEVTQTPSHQVTQMGQEVILRCVPISNHLYFYWYRQILGQKVEFLVSFYNNEISEKSEIFDDQFSVERPDGSNFTLKIRSTKLEDSAMYFCASSELAGGYTGELFFGEGSRLTVL.